Listed below are T cell receptor beta chains from one sample, sequenced in a study of human T cells and chemical hapten exposure. TCRdb passed the RACE reads through MiXCR, listing each CDR3 protein once. The sample holds roughly 81,000 distinct CDR3 sequences, 8.5% to 9% seen once. The sequenced sample was whole blood, obtained in connection with sensitization to the hapten diphenylcyclopropenone (DPC). The receptors derive from a man aged 40-50 years with alopecia areata. Some clones in this sample may be carry-over from other donors' samples. Each CDR3 is given with its conserved first and last residue. Fields, in order: D gene, J gene, V gene, clone size, CDR3 protein, CDR3 DNA. A D gene is named only where the DNA matches it firmly. Size is stated for part of the rows, as once, few or many counts, or as a class when the clone is expanded.

D: -
J: TRBJ2-1
V: TRBV6-1
size: many
CDR3: CASGEQGGDNEQFF
DNA: TGTGCCAGCGGGGAACAGGGTGGGGACAATGAGCAGTTCTTC

D: -
J: TRBJ2-3
V: TRBV10-3
size: -
CDR3: CAIREPDTQYF
DNA: TGTGCCATCAGGGAGCCAGATACGCAGTATTTT

D: -
J: TRBJ2-3
V: TRBV12-5
size: few
CDR3: CASGLVLGTPDTQYF
DNA: TGTGCTAGTGGTTTGGTACTGGGCACCCCAGATACGCAGTATTTT

D: -
J: TRBJ1-5
V: TRBV7-9
size: many
CDR3: CASSRSNQPQHF
DNA: TGTGCCAGCAGTCGGAGCAATCAGCCCCAGCATTTT

D: -
J: TRBJ1-1
V: TRBV3-1
size: many
CDR3: CASSPSERGPSEAFF
DNA: TGTGCCAGCAGCCCTTCCGAAAGAGGGCCTAGCGAAGCTTTCTTT

D: -
J: TRBJ1-1
V: TRBV29-1
size: -
CDR3: CSVDGRGTNTEAFF
DNA: TGCAGCGTTGACGGCAGGGGAACGAACACTGAAGCTTTCTTT

D: -
J: TRBJ2-1
V: TRBV11-2
size: -
CDR3: CASSLHGNEQFF
DNA: TGTGCCAGCAGCCTTCACGGGAATGAGCAGTTCTTC

D: -
J: TRBJ2-3
V: TRBV4-1
size: few
CDR3: CASSQVGTDTQYF
DNA: TGCGCCAGCAGCCAAGTTGGCACAGATACGCAGTATTTT

D: TRBD1
J: TRBJ1-5
V: TRBV6-4
size: -
CDR3: CASSATGEFNQPQHF
DNA: TGTGCCAGCAGTGCGACAGGGGAATTCAATCAGCCCCAGCATTTT

D: -
J: TRBJ2-2
V: TRBV7-7
size: -
CDR3: CASSPVASTNTGELFF
DNA: TGTGCTAGCAGCCCAGTGGCTAGCACCAACACCGGGGAGCTGTTTTTT

D: -
J: TRBJ2-3
V: TRBV7-9
size: few
CDR3: CASSLVTGDTQYF
DNA: TGTGCCAGCAGCTTAGTCACAGGGGATACGCAGTATTTT

D: -
J: TRBJ2-5
V: TRBV28
size: -
CDR3: CASGALNPKTQYF
DNA: TGTGCCAGCGGGGCACTAAACCCGAAGACCCAGTACTTC

D: -
J: TRBJ1-1
V: TRBV5-1
size: few
CDR3: CASSLASMNTEAFF
DNA: TGCGCCAGCAGCTTGGCCTCTATGAACACTGAAGCTTTCTTT

D: TRBD2
J: TRBJ2-1
V: TRBV12-3/TRBV12-4
size: -
CDR3: CASSPQLRLAGAEQFF
DNA: TGTGCCAGCAGTCCGCAATTAAGACTAGCGGGAGCCGAGCAGTTCTTC

D: -
J: TRBJ2-3
V: TRBV28
size: -
CDR3: CASSNRDTDTQYF
DNA: TGTGCCAGCAGCAACAGGGATACAGATACGCAGTATTTT

D: TRBD2
J: TRBJ2-1
V: TRBV24-1
size: few
CDR3: CATSDLSSGSNEQFF
DNA: TGTGCCACCAGTGATTTGTCTAGCGGGAGTAATGAGCAGTTCTTC

D: -
J: TRBJ2-5
V: TRBV29-1
size: many
CDR3: CSVLVLTGETQYF
DNA: TGCAGCGTTCTGGTCCTGACGGGGGAGACCCAGTACTTC

D: -
J: TRBJ1-2
V: TRBV6-2/TRBV6-3
size: few
CDR3: CASSFTARTGLYGYTF
DNA: TGTGCCAGCAGCTTCACCGCGCGGACGGGACTCTATGGCTACACCTTC

D: -
J: TRBJ2-7
V: TRBV12-3/TRBV12-4
size: few
CDR3: CASSPLGRGYEQYF
DNA: TGTGCCAGCAGTCCCTTGGGCAGGGGTTACGAGCAGTACTTC

D: -
J: TRBJ2-7
V: TRBV29-1
size: -
CDR3: CSVVGVSTAGEQYF
DNA: TGCAGCGTTGTCGGAGTATCAACTGCTGGGGAGCAGTACTTC

D: TRBD2
J: TRBJ2-3
V: TRBV4-1
size: -
CDR3: CASSQPGLAVTDTQYF
DNA: TGCGCCAGCAGCCAACCGGGACTAGCGGTCACAGATACGCAGTATTTT

D: -
J: TRBJ2-2
V: TRBV29-1
size: few
CDR3: CSVGPGTGELFF
DNA: TGCAGCGTTGGGCCCGGCACCGGGGAGCTGTTTTTT